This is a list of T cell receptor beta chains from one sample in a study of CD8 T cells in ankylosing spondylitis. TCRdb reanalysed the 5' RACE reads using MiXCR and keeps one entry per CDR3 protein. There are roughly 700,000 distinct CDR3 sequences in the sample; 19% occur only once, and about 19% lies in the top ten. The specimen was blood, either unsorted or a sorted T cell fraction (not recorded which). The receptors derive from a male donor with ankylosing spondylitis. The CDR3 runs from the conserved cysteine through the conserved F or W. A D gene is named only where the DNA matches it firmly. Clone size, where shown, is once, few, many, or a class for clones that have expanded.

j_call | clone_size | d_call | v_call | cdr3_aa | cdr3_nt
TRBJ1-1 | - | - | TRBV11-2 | CASSGVWGRYTEAFF | TGTGCCAGCAGCGGGGTCTGGGGCCGGTACACTGAAGCTTTCTTT
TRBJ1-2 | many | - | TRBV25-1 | CASRPGGRERGYTF | TGTGCCAGCAGACCCGGAGGCAGGGAACGGGGCTACACCTTC
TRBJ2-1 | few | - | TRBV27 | CASSSAWGGPGNEQFF | TGTGCCAGCAGTTCGGCCTGGGGGGGGCCAGGGAATGAGCAGTTCTTC
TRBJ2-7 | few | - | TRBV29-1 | CSVDEQGAREQYF | TGCAGCGTTGATGAACAGGGTGCGCGCGAGCAGTACTTC
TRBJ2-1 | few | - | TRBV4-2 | CASSQETGGGRIF | TGTGCCAGCAGCCAAGAGACTGGAGGGGGGAGGATCTTC
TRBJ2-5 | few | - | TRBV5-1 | CASSVLRETQYF | TGCGCCAGCAGCGTCCTCCGGGAGACCCAGTACTTC
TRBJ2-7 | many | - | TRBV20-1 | CSAWGFEQYF | TGCAGTGCCTGGGGGTTCGAGCAGTACTTC
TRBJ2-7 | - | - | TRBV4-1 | CASSQVGGSEARQYF | TGCGCCAGCAGCCAAGTCGGGGGCTCGGAAGCGCGGCAGTACTTC
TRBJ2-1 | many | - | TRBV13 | CASSLIGSDEQFF | TGTGCCAGCAGCTTAATCGGGAGTGATGAGCAGTTCTTC
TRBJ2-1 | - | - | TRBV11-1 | CASSTTKRGGSGRDNEQFF | TGTGCCAGCAGCACCACCAAGCGTGGGGGGTCAGGACGGGACAATGAGCAGTTCTTC
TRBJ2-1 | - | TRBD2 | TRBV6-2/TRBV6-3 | CASSYVAGGQTGNEQFF | TGTGCCAGCAGTTACGTAGCGGGAGGGCAGACGGGCAATGAGCAGTTCTTC
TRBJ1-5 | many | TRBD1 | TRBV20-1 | CSAPRSGTGGNQPQHF | TGCAGTGCTCCCAGGTCCGGGACAGGGGGCAATCAGCCCCAGCATTTT
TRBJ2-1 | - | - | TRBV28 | CASSLSVSNEQFF | TGTGCCAGCAGTTTATCGGTTAGCAATGAGCAGTTCTTC
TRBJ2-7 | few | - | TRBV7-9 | CASSLEKGGEQYF | TGTGCCAGCAGCTTGGAGAAAGGGGGCGAGCAGTACTTC
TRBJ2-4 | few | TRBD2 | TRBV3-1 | CASSQTPLAGPYAKNIQYF | TGTGCCAGCAGCCAAACGCCCCTAGCGGGTCCTTATGCCAAAAACATTCAGTACTTC